Below, one T cell receptor (beta chain) is given with its context. This may be a read error: a much more frequent sequence differs by one nucleotide. Likely a read error: the CDR3 ends without its conserved phenylalanine or tryptophan. Germline loops: CDR1 MNHEY, CDR2 SVGEGT. The CDR3 is 16 amino acids. The ends were cut back, 0 bases at V and 3 bases at J, with 12 bases in the middle. The source of the sample is a study of T-cell memory formation after mild COVID-19. Study overall: TCR clusters largely stayed donor specific.

TCRdb passed the 5' RACE reads through MiXCR, listing each CDR3 protein once. The sample has over 70,000 distinct CDR3 sequences, around an eighth seen once. The rearrangement links TRBV6-2 or TRBV6-3 to TRBJ2-1, with D perhaps matching TRBD2 (6 bases). This sequence was found in an adult woman who had mild COVID-19 (a few samples of this study predate the infection). Cell type and time point are not known. Sample: PBMCs or a T cell subset sorted from them (not recorded which). The CDR3 here is CASSYSETGVYNEQFL. The DNA for the CDR3 is TGTGCCAGCAGTTACTCGGAAACGGGGGTCTACAATGAGCAGTTCTTA.